This T cell receptor (beta chain) was recovered during a study of blood T cells in healthy people across ages. Study-wide context: Template switching captured about one barcoded beta molecule per two T cells.

This clonotype was seen only a few times. As yet, its antigen is unknown. The CDR3 runs to 13 residues. General study points: Getting older went along with TCR beta diversity per million T cells dropping roughly linearly.

A sample-barcoded 5' primer and a J-beta primer mix were used in a second PCR of about 6 to 12 cycles. Each single sample gave us at least 3 million CDR3-containing paired-end reads. TCRdb used MiXCR to reprocess the 5' RACE reads, holding one entry per CDR3 protein. The sample includes about 680,000 distinct CDR3 sequences, roughly 50% of them seen just once. This sequence originates from a woman aged 55-70 years in good health. Sequenced material: blood. V and J are TRBV21-1 and TRBJ2-4; the listed D gene, TRBD2, was not tested against the DNA. TRBV21-1 corresponds to a pseudogene. The CDR3 coding sequence is TGTGCCAGCAGCAATAGGGAGAACGGGATTCAGTACTTC. Protein: CASSNRENGIQYF.